Detailed here is one TCR beta chain. Its antigen is as yet unknown. This entry belongs to a study of cytomegalovirus exposure and HLA in healthy donors. Whole-study findings and limits: A likely sequencing artifact accounted for one observed cluster of highly shared sequence variants.

The germline V gene encodes CDR1 MNHNS and CDR2 SASEGT. This CDR3 spans 14 amino acids. V dropped 3 bases and J dropped 4 bases, with 12 bases sitting between them. With 60 Vbeta and 13 Jbeta primers, the PCR was carried out. Profiled with immunoSEQ multiplex PCR; TCRdb holds only in-frame clones, not every one. The table has 90,000 to 110,000 clones, 81% seen once. V usage is TRBV6-1 and J usage is TRBJ2-5; unclear D gene. Specimen: PBMCs. This TCR was sampled from a woman aged 25 to 39 in good health and CMV-seronegative. The CDR3 reads CASSDLTRGETQYF. In DNA, the CDR3 is TGTGCCAGCAGTGACCTTACCAGAGGAGAGACCCAGTACTTC.